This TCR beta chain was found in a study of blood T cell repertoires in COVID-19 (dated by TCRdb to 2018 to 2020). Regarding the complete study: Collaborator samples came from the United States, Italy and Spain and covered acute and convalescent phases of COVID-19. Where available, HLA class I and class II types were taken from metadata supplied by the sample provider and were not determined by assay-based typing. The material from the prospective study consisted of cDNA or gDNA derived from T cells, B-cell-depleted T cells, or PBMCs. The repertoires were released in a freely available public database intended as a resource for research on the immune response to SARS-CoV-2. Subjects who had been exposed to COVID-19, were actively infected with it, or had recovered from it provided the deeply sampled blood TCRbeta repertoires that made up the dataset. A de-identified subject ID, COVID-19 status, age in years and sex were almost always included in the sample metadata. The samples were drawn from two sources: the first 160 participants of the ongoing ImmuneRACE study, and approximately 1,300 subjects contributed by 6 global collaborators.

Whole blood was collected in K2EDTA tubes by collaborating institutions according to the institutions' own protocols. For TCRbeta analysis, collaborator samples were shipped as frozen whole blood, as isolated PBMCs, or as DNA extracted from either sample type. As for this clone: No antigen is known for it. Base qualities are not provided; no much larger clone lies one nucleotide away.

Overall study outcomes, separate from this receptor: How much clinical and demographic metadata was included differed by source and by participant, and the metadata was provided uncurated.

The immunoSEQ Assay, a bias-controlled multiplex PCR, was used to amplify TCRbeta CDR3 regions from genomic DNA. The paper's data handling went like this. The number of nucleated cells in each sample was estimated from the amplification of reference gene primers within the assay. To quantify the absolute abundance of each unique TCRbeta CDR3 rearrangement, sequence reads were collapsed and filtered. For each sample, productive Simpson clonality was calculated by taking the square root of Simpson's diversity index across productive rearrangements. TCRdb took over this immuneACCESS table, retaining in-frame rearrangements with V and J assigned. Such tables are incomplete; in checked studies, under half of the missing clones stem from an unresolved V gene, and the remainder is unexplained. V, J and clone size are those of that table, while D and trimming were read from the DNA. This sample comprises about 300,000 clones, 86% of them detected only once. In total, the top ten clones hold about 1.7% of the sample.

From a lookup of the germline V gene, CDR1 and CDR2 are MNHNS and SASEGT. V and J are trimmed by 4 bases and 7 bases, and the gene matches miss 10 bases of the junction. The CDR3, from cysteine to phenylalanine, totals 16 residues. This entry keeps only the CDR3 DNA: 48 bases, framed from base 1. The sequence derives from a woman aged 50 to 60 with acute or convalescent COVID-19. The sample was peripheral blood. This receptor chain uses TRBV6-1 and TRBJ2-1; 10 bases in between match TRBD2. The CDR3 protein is CASSVIAGGLANEQFF. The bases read TGTGCCAGCAGTGTAATAGCGGGAGGCTTAGCTAATGAGCAGTTCTTC.